There are many counts of the clone carrying this TCR beta chain. The data originate from a study of T cells in Graves' hyperthyroidism and ophthalmopathy. Study in general: Sampling of peripheral blood happened at initial diagnosis, prior to any treatment.

Criteria for exclusion of patients were uncontrolled infection, other autoimmune disease, pregnancy or lactation. Isolation of PBMCs was performed on about 10 ml fresh peripheral blood. CDR1 LNHDA and CDR2 SQIVND come from the germline V gene (reference sequence). The length of the CDR3 is 11 residues. V was clipped by 4 bases and J by 6 bases, with 6 bases between them. Amplified regions were TCR beta CDR3 sequences from RNA transcripts. Carried out on the TCR CDR3, a first-round RT-PCR used the HTBI primer set. One entry per CDR3 protein results from TCRdb running MiXCR on the multiplex PCR reads. The sample shows 200,000 to 250,000 distinct CDR3 sequences, approximately 25% of them seen only once.

The sequencing input was blood. The TCR sequence derives from a woman aged 35 to 49 with Graves' ophthalmopathy. The gene calls are TRBV19 and TRBJ2-5; the D is unclear. CDR3 residues: CASSTGQTQYF. The CDR3 region has the DNA TGTGCCAGTAGTACCGGACAGACCCAGTACTTC.